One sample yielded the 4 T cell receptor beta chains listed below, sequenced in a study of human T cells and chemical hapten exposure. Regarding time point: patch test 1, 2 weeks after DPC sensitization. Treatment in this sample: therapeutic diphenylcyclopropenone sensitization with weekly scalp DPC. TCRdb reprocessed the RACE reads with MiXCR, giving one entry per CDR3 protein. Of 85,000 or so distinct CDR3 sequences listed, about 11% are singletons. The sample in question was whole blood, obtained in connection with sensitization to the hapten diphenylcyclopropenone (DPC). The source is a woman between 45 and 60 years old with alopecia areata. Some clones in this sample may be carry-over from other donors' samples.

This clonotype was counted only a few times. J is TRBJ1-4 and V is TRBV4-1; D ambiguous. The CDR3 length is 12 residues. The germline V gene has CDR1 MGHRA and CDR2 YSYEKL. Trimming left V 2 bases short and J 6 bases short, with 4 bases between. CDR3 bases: TGCGCCAGCAGCCAAAACTATGAAAAACTGTTTTTT. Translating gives CASSQNYEKLFF.

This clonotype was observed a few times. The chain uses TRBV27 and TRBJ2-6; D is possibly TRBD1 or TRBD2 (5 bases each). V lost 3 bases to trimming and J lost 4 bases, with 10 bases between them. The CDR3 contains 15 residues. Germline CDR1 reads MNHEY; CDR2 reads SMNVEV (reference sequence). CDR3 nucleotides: TGTGCCAGCAGTTTGTGGGGGACCGGGGCCAACGTCCTGACTTTC. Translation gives CASSLWGTGANVLTF.

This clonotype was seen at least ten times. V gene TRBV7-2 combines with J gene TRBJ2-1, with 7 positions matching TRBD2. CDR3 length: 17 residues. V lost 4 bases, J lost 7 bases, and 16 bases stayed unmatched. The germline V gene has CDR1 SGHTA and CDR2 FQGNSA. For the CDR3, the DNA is TGTGCCAGCAGCTATACTCCAAATAGCGGGTCGGGTAATGAGCAGTTCTTC. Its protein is CASSYTPNSGSGNEQFF. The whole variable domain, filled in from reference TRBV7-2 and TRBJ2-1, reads GAGVSQSPSNKVTEKGKDVELRCDPISGHTALYWYRQSLGQGLEFLIYFQGNSAPDKSGLPSDRFSAERTGGSVSTLTIQRTQQEDSAVYLCASSYTPNSGSGNEQFFGPGTRLTVL.

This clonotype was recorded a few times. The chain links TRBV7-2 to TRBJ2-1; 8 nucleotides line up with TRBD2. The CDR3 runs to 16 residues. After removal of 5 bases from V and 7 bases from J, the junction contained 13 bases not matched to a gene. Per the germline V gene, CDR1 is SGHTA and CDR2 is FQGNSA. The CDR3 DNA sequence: TGTGCCAGCAGCCCTCAAGGAGCGGGAGTGATGAATGAGCAGTTCTTC. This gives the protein CASSPQGAGVMNEQFF.